Listed here is a single TCR beta chain. At one end the junction does not follow the germline gene, possibly because of a read error. This sample was taken from a study of blood T cell repertoires in COVID-19. The germline gives CDR1 MNHEY, CDR2 SVGEGT. The CDR3 totals 15 residues. Measured with immunoSEQ multiplex PCR; TCRdb has only the in-frame clones, and not every one. Of 250,000 to 300,000 clones in the sample, nearly 90% were seen once. The sample was peripheral blood. The TCR was taken from a woman aged 60-70 years with COVID-19, enrolled during active disease. V usage is TRBV6-2 or TRBV6-3 and J usage is TRBJ2-1, with TRBD2 identical over 10 bases. The CDR3 region has the DNA TGTGCCAGCAGCTTGACTAGCGGGTCCTGCAATGAGCAGTTCTTC. This translates into CASSLTSGSCNEQFF.